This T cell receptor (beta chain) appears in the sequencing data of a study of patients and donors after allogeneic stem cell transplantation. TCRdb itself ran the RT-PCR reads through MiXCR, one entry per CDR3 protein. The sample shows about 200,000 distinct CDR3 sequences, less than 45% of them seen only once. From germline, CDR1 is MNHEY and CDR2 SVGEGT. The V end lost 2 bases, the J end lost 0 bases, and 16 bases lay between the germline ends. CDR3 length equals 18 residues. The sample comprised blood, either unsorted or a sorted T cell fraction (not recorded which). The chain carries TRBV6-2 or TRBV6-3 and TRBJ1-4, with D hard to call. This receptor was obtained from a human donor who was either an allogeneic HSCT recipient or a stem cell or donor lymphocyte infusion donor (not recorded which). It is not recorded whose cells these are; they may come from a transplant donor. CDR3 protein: CASSYPPGTTPTNEKLFF. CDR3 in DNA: TGTGCCAGCAGTTACCCGCCGGGTACAACACCAACTAATGAAAAACTGTTTTTT.